This entry features one T cell receptor beta chain sequence. The germline CDR1 and CDR2 sequences are MNHEY and SMNVEV (reference sequence). This CDR3 is 17 amino acids long. J gave up 2 bases and V 6 bases, and 8 bases lay outside the gene matches. This sample is part of a study of radiotherapy plus CTLA-4 blockade in lung cancer. Clones were read by immunoSEQ multiplex PCR, and TCRdb kept only the in-frame ones, dropping some. The sample lists roughly 130,000 clones, 85% to 90% occurring once. This sample comprised peripheral blood, obtained from a patient treated with radiotherapy plus ipilimumab. The receptor was isolated from a human donor with non-small cell lung cancer that progressed on radiotherapy plus ipilimumab. V usage is TRBV27 and J usage is TRBJ2-3, with 13 bases aligning to TRBD2. CDR3 coding DNA: TGTGCCAGCAGCCTACCGGGGACTAGCGGGAACACAGATACGCAGTATTTT. Translation: CASSLPGTSGNTDTQYF.